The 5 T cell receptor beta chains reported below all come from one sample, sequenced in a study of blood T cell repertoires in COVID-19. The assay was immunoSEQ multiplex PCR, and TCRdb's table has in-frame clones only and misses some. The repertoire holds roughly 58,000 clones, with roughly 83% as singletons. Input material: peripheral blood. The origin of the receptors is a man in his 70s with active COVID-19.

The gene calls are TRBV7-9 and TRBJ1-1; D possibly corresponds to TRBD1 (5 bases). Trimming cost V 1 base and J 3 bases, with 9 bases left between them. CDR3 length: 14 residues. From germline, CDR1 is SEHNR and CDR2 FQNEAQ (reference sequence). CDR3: CASSLGQLYTEAFF. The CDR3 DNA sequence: TGTGCCAGCAGCTTAGGACAGTTATACACTGAAGCTTTCTTT.

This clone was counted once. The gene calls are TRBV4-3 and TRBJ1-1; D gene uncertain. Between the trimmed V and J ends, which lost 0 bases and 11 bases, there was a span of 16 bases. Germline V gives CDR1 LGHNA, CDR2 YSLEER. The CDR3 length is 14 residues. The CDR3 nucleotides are TGCGCCAGCAGCCAAGACATGAGGGCGCGAAACGCTTTCTTT. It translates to CASSQDMRARNAFF.

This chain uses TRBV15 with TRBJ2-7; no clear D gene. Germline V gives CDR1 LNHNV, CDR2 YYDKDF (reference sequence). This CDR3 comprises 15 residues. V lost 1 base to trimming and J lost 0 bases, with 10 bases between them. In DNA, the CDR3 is TGTGCCACCAGCAGAGGTATAGTGAGCTCCTACGAGCAGTACTTC. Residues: CATSRGIVSSYEQYF.

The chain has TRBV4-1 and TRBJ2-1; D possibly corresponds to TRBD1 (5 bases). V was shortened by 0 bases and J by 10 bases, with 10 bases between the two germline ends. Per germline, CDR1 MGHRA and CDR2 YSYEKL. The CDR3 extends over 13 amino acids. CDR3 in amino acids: CASSQDPRGEQFF. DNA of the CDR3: TGCGCCAGCAGCCAAGATCCTAGGGGAGAGCAGTTCTTC.

CDR3 DNA sequence: TGCAGCGTTGAAGCACTCGGGACAACCAGTGGCTACACCTTC. Residues: CSVEALGTTSGYTF. This rearrangement joins TRBV29-1 to TRBJ1-2; D perhaps matches TRBD1 (6 bases). Germline V gene sequence: CDR1 SQVTM, CDR2 ANQGSEA. V dropped 1 base and J dropped 7 bases, with 16 bases sitting between them. The CDR3 runs to 14 residues.